This TCR beta chain is from a study of T cell responses to AZD1222 COVID-19 vaccine. This clone was seen more than once but under ten times. Its specificity is not known. The data were produced by immunoSEQ multiplex PCR, yet TCRdb's version contains in-frame clones alone and is incomplete. The sample shows some 93,000 clones, 85% to 90% of them seen only once. General study points: The peak T cell response came first, and repertoires were sampled only after it.

Germline CDR1 and CDR2: LGHNA and YSLEER. The germline V and J ends were trimmed by 4 bases and 8 bases, with 15 bases remaining between them. The CDR3 has 14 residues. The gene calls are TRBV4-3 and TRBJ2-1; D is possibly TRBD1 (5 bases). This TCR was recovered from an adult who received the AZD1222 COVID-19 vaccine. Source: peripheral blood, taken 28 days after the second AZD1222 dose. The CDR3 DNA sequence: TGCGCCAGCAGCCCCACGGCAGGGTTCGATGAGCAGTTCTTC. Translating gives CASSPTAGFDEQFF.